The clone carrying this T cell receptor beta chain appeared once. Its antigen is undetermined. Described time point: persistent/refractory GD, antithyroid drugs over 5 years with positive TRAb. After RNA was extracted from PBMCs, the TCR library was made from it. The data belong to a study of regulatory T cells in long-lasting Graves disease. Study overall: To qualify as persistent, Graves' disease required over 5 years of antithyroid drugs with positive TSH receptor antibodies.

The germline CDR1 and CDR2 sequences are SGDLS and YYNGEE. The CDR3 is made up of 14 amino acids. V was shortened by 0 bases and J by 4 bases, with 10 bases between the two germline ends. Combining iRepertoire HTBI primers with Arm-PCR of CDR3 regions, the authors built TCR beta libraries. TCRdb reprocessed the multiplex PCR reads with MiXCR, giving one entry per CDR3 protein. Here the sample spans 300,000 to 500,000 distinct CDR3 sequences, more than 20% being singletons. General observations from the study: Patients with persistent disease shared roughly 3,000 public clonotypes, outpacing the 900 to 1,000 shared by new patients.

The sample was peripheral blood mononuclear cells (PBMCs), taken when the disease was refractory, from a patient treated with antithyroid drugs. The source is a female donor with Graves disease. This sequence joins TRBV9 and TRBJ1-1; D not resolved. The chain's CDR3 is CASSVASVGTEAFF. CDR3 sequence (DNA): TGTGCCAGCAGCGTAGCTTCGGTCGGCACTGAAGCTTTCTTT.